The clone carrying this TCR beta chain showed up just a few times. The antigen is not known. Amplification yielded TCR beta CDR3 regions, with RNA transcripts as the source. HTBI primers drove first-round RT-PCR of the TCR CDR3. From the multiplex PCR reads, TCRdb called clonotypes with MiXCR, one entry per CDR3 protein. The repertoire includes a few hundred thousand distinct CDR3 sequences, about 15% of them detected once, and under 8% sits in the top ten. This specimen comes from a study of T cells in Graves' hyperthyroidism and ophthalmopathy. Study-level information: Staff took peripheral blood when the initial diagnosis was made, before any treatment began. General study points: Blood also contained most expanded thyroid clonotypes above 0.001. Ophthalmopathy and stable hyperthyroidism were separated by a 13 V-J model.

V lost 5 bases and J lost 2, with 21 bases in between. Germline CDR1 SGHVS, CDR2 FNYEAQ. This CDR3 is 17 amino acids long. The material sequenced was blood. The rearrangement uses TRBV7-6 and TRBJ2-5, with D possibly matching TRBD2 (6 bases). This TCR came from a woman in her 30s with Graves' hyperthyroidism. The CDR3 sequence is CASSLMVRRVGQETQYF. CDR3 nucleotides: TGTGCCAGCAGCCTCATGGTCAGGAGGGTTGGGCAAGAGACCCAGTACTTC.